These T cell receptor beta chains were read from a single sample in a study of blood T cell repertoires in COVID-19. Sequencing was performed with immunoSEQ multiplex PCR; in TCRdb, only in-frame clones are kept and a portion is missing. The data show 250,000 to 300,000 clones, with roughly 85% seen just once and 3.5% to 5.5% held by the top ten. Sample: peripheral blood. The receptors here all came from a man in his sixties who had recovered from COVID-19. Both conserved end residues are part of each CDR3. The D gene is left open where the match is weak. Size is omitted from some rows. Given values are once, few, many or a class for expanded clones.

V: TRBV2; size: .; J: TRBJ1-4; D: .; CDR3: CASSERGILAF; DNA: TGTGCCAGCAGTGAAAGGGGGATTCTAGCTTTT
V: TRBV2; size: .; J: TRBJ1-5; D: .; CDR3: CASSGRTNQPQHF; DNA: TGTGCCAGCAGCGGACGGACAAATCAGCCCCAGCATTTT
V: TRBV10-3; size: .; J: TRBJ2-1; D: .; CDR3: CAISGTNEQFF; DNA: TGTGCCATCAGTGGAACTAATGAGCAGTTCTTC
V: TRBV14; size: few; J: TRBJ1-6; D: .; CDR3: CASSQDLPGGNSPLHF; DNA: TGTGCCAGCAGCCAAGACCTCCCGGGGGGAAATTCACCCCTCCACTTT
V: TRBV5-1; size: .; J: TRBJ2-1; D: TRBD2; CDR3: CASSDGLAGVNEQFF; DNA: TGCGCCAGCAGCGACGGACTAGCGGGAGTCAATGAGCAGTTCTTC
V: TRBV18; size: .; J: TRBJ1-1; D: TRBD1; CDR3: CASSLQGDTEAFF; DNA: TGTGCCAGCTCGCTACAGGGGGACACTGAAGCTTTCTTT
V: TRBV3-1/TRBV3-2; size: .; J: TRBJ2-6; D: .; CDR3: CASSQVRTGWANVLTF; DNA: TGTGCCAGCAGCCAAGTTCGAACAGGGTGGGCCAACGTCCTGACTTTC
V: TRBV12-3/TRBV12-4; size: .; J: TRBJ2-5; D: .; CDR3: CASSYTNGETQYF; DNA: TGTGCCAGCAGTTATACTAATGGAGAGACCCAGTACTTC
V: TRBV5-1; size: .; J: TRBJ2-2; D: .; CDR3: CASRDILDTGELFF; DNA: TGCGCCAGCAGGGACATACTTGACACCGGGGAGCTGTTTTTT
V: TRBV12-3/TRBV12-4; size: .; J: TRBJ1-2; D: TRBD1; CDR3: CATRRTGNYGYTF; DNA: TGTGCCACCAGACGGACAGGAAACTATGGCTACACCTTC
V: TRBV2; size: .; J: TRBJ1-5; D: TRBD1; CDR3: CASSDGQGNQPQHF; DNA: TGTGCCAGCAGTGACGGACAGGGGAATCAGCCCCAGCATTTT
V: TRBV16; size: once; J: TRBJ2-3; D: .; CDR3: CASSQFSGITDTQYF; DNA: TGTGCCAGCAGCCAATTCTCGGGGATCACAGATACGCAGTATTTT
V: TRBV28; size: .; J: TRBJ2-2; D: .; CDR3: CASRTYSGSATGELFF; DNA: TGTGCCAGCAGGACTTACTCGGGGAGTGCGACGGGGGAGCTGTTTTTT
V: TRBV18; size: .; J: TRBJ1-2; D: .; CDR3: CASSRGASNYGYTF; DNA: TGTGCCAGCTCACGCGGTGCCTCTAACTATGGCTACACCTTC
V: TRBV5-1; size: .; J: TRBJ2-7; D: TRBD1; CDR3: CASSKRTGSSYEQYF; DNA: TGCGCCAGCAGCAAAAGGACAGGAAGCTCCTACGAGCAGTACTTC
V: TRBV24-1; size: .; J: TRBJ1-6; D: .; CDR3: CATMKTGYNSPLHF; DNA: TGTGCCACCATGAAGACAGGTTATAATTCACCCCTCCACTTT
V: TRBV12-3/TRBV12-4; size: .; J: TRBJ1-3; D: .; CDR3: CASRQGNGNTIYF; DNA: TGTGCCAGCAGGCAGGGAAATGGAAACACCATATATTTT
V: TRBV7-9; size: .; J: TRBJ2-2; D: TRBD2; CDR3: CASRDKAGGQPGELFF; DNA: TGTGCCAGCAGGGATAAAGCGGGGGGGCAACCCGGGGAGCTGTTTTTT
V: TRBV5-4; size: .; J: TRBJ2-2; D: TRBD2; CDR3: CASSLPSGTGELFF; DNA: TGTGCCAGCAGCTTGCCTAGCGGGACCGGGGAGCTGTTTTTT
V: TRBV10-3; size: .; J: TRBJ2-3; D: .; CDR3: CAISDPGWADTQYF; DNA: TGTGCCATCAGTGACCCGGGGTGGGCAGATACGCAGTATTTT
V: TRBV25-1; size: .; J: TRBJ1-3; D: .; CDR3: CASSELAGGSGNTIYF; DNA: TGTGCCAGCAGTGAATTGGCGGGCGGCTCTGGAAACACCATATATTTT
V: TRBV12-5; size: .; J: TRBJ1-1; D: .; CDR3: CASGLSGGTEAFF; DNA: TGTGCTAGTGGTTTGAGCGGAGGCACTGAAGCTTTCTTT
V: TRBV3-1/TRBV3-2; size: .; J: TRBJ2-5; D: .; CDR3: CASSQLSAGVAETQYF; DNA: TGTGCCAGCAGCCAACTTTCGGCGGGCGTAGCAGAGACCCAGTACTTC
V: TRBV18; size: .; J: TRBJ2-7; D: .; CDR3: CASSPGATQRYEQYF; DNA: TGTGCCAGCTCACCTGGCGCGACCCAGCGGTACGAGCAGTACTTC
V: TRBV19; size: many; J: TRBJ1-1; D: .; CDR3: CASQADSDTEAFF; DNA: TGTGCCAGTCAGGCTGACAGTGACACTGAAGCTTTCTTT
V: TRBV11-2; size: .; J: TRBJ1-4; D: .; CDR3: CASSLGAGRVLFF; DNA: TGTGCCAGCAGCTTAGGGGCAGGAAGAGTACTGTTTTTT
V: TRBV29-1; size: .; J: TRBJ2-7; D: .; CDR3: CSVKRARDKFYEQYF; DNA: TGCAGCGTTAAACGAGCCCGGGACAAATTTTACGAGCAGTACTTC